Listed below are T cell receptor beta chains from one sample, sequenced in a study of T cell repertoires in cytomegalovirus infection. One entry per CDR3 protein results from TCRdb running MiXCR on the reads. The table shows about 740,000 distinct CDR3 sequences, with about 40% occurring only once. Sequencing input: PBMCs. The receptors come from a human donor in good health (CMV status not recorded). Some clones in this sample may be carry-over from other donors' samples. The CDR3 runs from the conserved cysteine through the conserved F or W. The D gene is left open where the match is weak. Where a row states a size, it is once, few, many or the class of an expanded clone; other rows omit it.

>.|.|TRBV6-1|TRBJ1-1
CASSETLPVNPLPNTEAFF
TGTGCCAGCAGTGAAACCCTTCCGGTAAACCCTCTCCCTAACACTGAAGCTTTCTTT
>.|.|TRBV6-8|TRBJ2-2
CASSFYGANTGELFF
TGTGCCAGCAGTTTCTACGGGGCGAACACCGGGGAGCTGTTTTTT
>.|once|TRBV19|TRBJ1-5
CASSITQDGRDSNQPQHF
TGTGCCAGTAGTATTACCCAGGATGGTCGGGATAGCAATCAGCCCCAGCATTTT
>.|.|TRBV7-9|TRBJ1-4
CASSLLTNEKLFF
TGTGCCAGCAGCTTGTTGACTAATGAAAAACTGTTTTTT
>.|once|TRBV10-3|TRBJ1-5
CATRTRADQPQHF
TGTGCCACTCGGACTCGAGCGGATCAGCCCCAGCATTTT
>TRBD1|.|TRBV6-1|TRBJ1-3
CASSYNRGSGNTIYF
TGTGCCAGCAGTTACAACAGGGGCTCTGGAAACACCATATATTTT
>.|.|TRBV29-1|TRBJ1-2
CSVEAEWPINYGYTF
TGCAGCGTTGAAGCTGAGTGGCCAATTAACTATGGCTACACCTTC
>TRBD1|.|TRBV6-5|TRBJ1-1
CASGGQGTAGAFF
TGTGCCAGCGGTGGACAGGGGACAGCGGGAGCTTTCTTT
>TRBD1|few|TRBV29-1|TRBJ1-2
CSARFGSGGRFGYTF
TGCAGCGCCCGGTTCGGGTCAGGGGGGCGGTTTGGCTACACCTTC
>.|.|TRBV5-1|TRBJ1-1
CASSLGVLGNTEAFF
TGCGCCAGCAGCTTGGGAGTGCTGGGGAACACTGAAGCTTTCTTT
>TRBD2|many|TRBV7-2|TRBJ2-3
CASSSRLGLAAIKSSTDTQYF
TGTGCCAGCAGCTCGAGATTGGGACTAGCGGCCATCAAATCTAGCACAGATACGCAGTATTTT
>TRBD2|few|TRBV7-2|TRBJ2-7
CASSLGGSLYEQYF
TGTGCCAGCAGCTTAGGCGGGAGTCTCTACGAGCAGTACTTC
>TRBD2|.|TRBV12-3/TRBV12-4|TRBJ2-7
CASTVTGGGTEQYF
TGTGCCAGCACCGTTACGGGGGGAGGGACCGAGCAGTACTTC
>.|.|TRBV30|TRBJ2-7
CAWSRSGGRYEQYF
TGTGCCTGGAGTCGTTCGGGGGGCCGGTACGAGCAGTACTTC
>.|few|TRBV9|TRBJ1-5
CASSPDGNSNQPQHF
TGTGCCAGCAGCCCGGACGGTAATAGCAATCAGCCCCAGCATTTT
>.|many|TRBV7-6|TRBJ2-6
CASSHGMILASGANVLTF
TGTGCCAGCAGCCACGGTATGATCCTGGCCTCTGGGGCCAACGTCCTGACTTTC